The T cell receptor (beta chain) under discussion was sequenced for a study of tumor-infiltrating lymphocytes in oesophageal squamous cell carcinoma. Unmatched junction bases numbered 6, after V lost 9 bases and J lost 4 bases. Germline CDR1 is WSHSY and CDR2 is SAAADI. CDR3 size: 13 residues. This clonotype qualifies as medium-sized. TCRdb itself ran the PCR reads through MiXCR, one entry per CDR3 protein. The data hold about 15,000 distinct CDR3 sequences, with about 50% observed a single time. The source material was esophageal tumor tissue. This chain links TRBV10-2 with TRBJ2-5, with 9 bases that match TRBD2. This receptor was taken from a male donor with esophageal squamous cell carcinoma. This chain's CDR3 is CARSSGSGETQYF. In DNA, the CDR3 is TGCGCCAGGAGTAGCGGGAGCGGAGAGACCCAGTACTTC.